This T cell receptor beta chain was identified in a study of T cells after yellow fever vaccination. The V and J ends lost 6 bases and 0 bases, in that order; junction bases with no gene match: 8. The CDR3 spans 15 residues. A process of 5'RACE template switching, which added a universal primer site and UMIs, was used to make TCR cDNA. One entry per CDR3 protein, called by TCRdb with MiXCR from the 5' RACE reads. This table holds a few hundred thousand distinct CDR3 sequences, 8.5% to 10% found once. Findings and caveats of the study: Abundant bulk-population clonotypes could contaminate the FACS-sorted repertoires. Subsequent booster samples again held most clones from primary vaccination (96% CD4, just under 90% CD8).

For this clonotype: The target antigen is unknown.

The sequence came from a man aged 18 to 30 who received the YFV17D yellow fever vaccine. The chain uses TRBV12-3 or TRBV12-4 and TRBJ2-7; 7 bases are shared with TRBD1. The input for sequencing was CD4+ T cells sorted from PBMCs, taken 5 days after the yellow fever booster vaccination. CDR3 sequence (DNA): TGTGCCAGCAGCTGGGACAGACTAAGCTCCTACGAGCAGTACTTC. Residues: CASSWDRLSSYEQYF.